This T cell receptor (beta chain) was found in a study of cytomegalovirus exposure and HLA in healthy donors. As for the study in general: It was reported in a later analysis that the same platform had been used for the 120 validation repertoires as for the approximately 700 first-cohort repertoires. Study-level results: Reports indicated that the classifier achieved high specificity and sensitivity in diagnosing cytomegalovirus status.

The CDR3 extends over 16 amino acids. Looked up from germline, CDR1 is SGHKS and CDR2 is YYEKEE (reference sequence). Trimming cost V 0 bases and J 1 base; bases outside gene matches: 7. The donors were in the approximately 120-subject validation cohort; that cohort was separate from the roughly 700-subject first cohort. The table came from immunoSEQ multiplex PCR; TCRdb's copy has only in-frame clones and leaves some out. The repertoire has approximately 97,000 clones, over 85% of them found once; the top ten carry 0.89%. In regard to this clone: Its antigen is as yet unknown.

The clonotype originates from a woman between 18 and 29 years old in good health and CMV-seronegative. The source material was PBMCs. This chain joins TRBV5-5 and TRBJ2-7, with 7 nucleotides matching TRBD1. In nucleotides, the CDR3 is TGTGCCAGCAGCTTGGATCTTAACAGGGGATCCTACGAGCAGTACTTC. Translating gives CASSLDLNRGSYEQYF.